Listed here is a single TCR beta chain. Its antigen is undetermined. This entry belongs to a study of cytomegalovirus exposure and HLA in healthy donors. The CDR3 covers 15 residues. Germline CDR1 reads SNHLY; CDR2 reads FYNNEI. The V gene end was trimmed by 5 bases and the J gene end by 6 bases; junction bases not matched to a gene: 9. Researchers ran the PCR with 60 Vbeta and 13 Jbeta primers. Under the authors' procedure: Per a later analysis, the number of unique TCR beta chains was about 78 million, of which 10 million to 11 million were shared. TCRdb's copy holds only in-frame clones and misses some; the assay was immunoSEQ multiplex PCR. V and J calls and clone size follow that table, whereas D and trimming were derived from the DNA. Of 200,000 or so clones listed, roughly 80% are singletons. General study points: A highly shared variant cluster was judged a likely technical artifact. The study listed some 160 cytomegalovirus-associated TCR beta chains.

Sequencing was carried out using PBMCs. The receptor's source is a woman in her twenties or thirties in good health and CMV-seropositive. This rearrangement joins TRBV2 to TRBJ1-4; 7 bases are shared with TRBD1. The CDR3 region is CASSRGRESDEKLFF. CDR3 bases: TGTGCCAGCAGTAGGGGGCGCGAGTCGGATGAAAAACTGTTTTTT. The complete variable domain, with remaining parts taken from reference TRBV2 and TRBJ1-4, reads EPEVTQTPSHQVTQMGQEVILRCVPISNHLYFYWYRQILGQKVEFLVSFYNNEISEKSEIFDDQFSVERPDGSNFTLKIRSTKLEDSAMYFCASSRGRESDEKLFFGSGTQLSVL.